This T cell receptor (beta chain) was identified in a study of graft-versus-host responses after intestinal transplantation. V trimming: 5 bases; J trimming: 5 bases; junction bases outside the gene matches: 8. This CDR3 has 15 residues. Germline V CDR1 and CDR2: LGHNT, FRNRAP. Some clones are missing from TCRdb's copy, which holds only in-frame ones; the method was immunoSEQ multiplex PCR. This table holds roughly 56,000 clones, around nine tenths found once. The chain combines TRBV12-5 with TRBJ2-1; 8 nucleotides align to TRBD1. Sample: PBMCs, taken almost 120 days after intestinal transplantation. The TCR originated in a human patient who received an intestinal transplant, so some T cells may come from the graft donor. The CDR3 bases are TGTGCTAGTGGTAGCTCCGGACAGGGCCACAATGAGCAGTTCTTC. As protein: CASGSSGQGHNEQFF. The full variable domain, rest sourced from reference TRBV12-5 and TRBJ2-1, is DARVTQTPRHKVTEMGQEVTMRCQPILGHNTVFWYRQTMMQGLELLAYFRNRAPLDDSGMPKDRFSAEMPDATLATLKIQPSEPRDSAVYFCASGSSGQGHNEQFFGPGTRLTVL.